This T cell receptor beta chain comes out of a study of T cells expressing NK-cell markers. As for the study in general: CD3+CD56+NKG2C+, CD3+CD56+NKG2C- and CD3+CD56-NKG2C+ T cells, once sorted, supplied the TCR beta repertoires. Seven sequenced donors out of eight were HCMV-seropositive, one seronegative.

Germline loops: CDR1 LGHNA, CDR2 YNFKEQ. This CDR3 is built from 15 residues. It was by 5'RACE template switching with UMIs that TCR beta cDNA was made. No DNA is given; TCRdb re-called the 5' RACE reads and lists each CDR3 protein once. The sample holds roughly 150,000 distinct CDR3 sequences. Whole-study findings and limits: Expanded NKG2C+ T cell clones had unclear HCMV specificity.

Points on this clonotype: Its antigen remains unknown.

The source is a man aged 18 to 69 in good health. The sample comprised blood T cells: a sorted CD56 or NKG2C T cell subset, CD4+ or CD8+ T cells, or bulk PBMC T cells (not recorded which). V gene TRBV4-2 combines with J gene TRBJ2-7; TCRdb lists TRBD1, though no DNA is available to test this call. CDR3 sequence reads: CASSPRTDVPYEQYF.